This T cell receptor (beta chain) appears in the sequencing data of a study of blood T cell repertoires in COVID-19. Study overall: The United States, Italy and Spain provided the acute and convalescent COVID-19 samples. The analysed material was cDNA or gDNA that came from T cells, B-cell-depleted T cells, or PBMCs.

Sequencing used immunoSEQ multiplex PCR; TCRdb keeps in-frame clones, though not all of them. The repertoire consists of roughly 290,000 clones, with around 85% occurring once and the leading ten covering 0.75% to 0.95%. V was cut by 0 bases and J by 1 base, with 9 bases left in between. The CDR3 is made up of 16 amino acids. Germline V lookup: CDR1 WSHSY, CDR2 SAAADI. This TCR was sampled from a human donor with COVID-19, enrolled during active disease. The donor label of this sample is uncertain. The chain uses TRBV10-2 and TRBJ2-2; tentative D call: TRBD2 (6 bases). Sample: peripheral blood. CDR3 DNA: TGCGCCAGCAGTGAGTCCGGAGGGCTGAACACCGGGGAGCTGTTTTTT. It encodes CASSESGGLNTGELFF.